The 20 T cell receptor beta chains below come from one sample, sequenced in a study of read filtering for tumor transcriptome and immune sequencing. Molecular barcoded adaptors covering alpha/delta and beta/gamma chains were used on approximately 400 ng RNA. TCRdb fed the reads into MiXCR, producing one record per CDR3 protein. The data contain more than 45,000 distinct CDR3 sequences, 9% to 15% of them seen just once; the ten biggest clones take up more than 15%. The sample taken for sequencing was a population of CD138-negative cells sorted from bone marrow. The origin of the receptors is a donor at least 40 years old with multiple myeloma.

This clonotype was detected ten times or more. V and J are TRBV18 and TRBJ1-6; D remains unclear. Germline V CDR1 and CDR2: KGHSH, LQKENI. The germline V and J ends were trimmed by 4 bases and 7 bases, with 8 bases remaining between them. The CDR3 extends over 13 amino acids. CDR3 in DNA: TGTGCCAGCTCACGGGCAGAGAATTCACCCCTCCACTTT. Translating it yields CASSRAENSPLHF.

At least ten counts were recorded for this clonotype. The chain links TRBV6-1 to TRBJ1-2; unclear D gene. Per germline, CDR1 MNHNS and CDR2 SASEGT. The CDR3 has 12 amino acids. V was cut by 3 bases and J by 4 bases, with 6 bases left in between. The CDR3 reads CASSEYAYGYTF. CDR3 in DNA: TGTGCCAGCAGTGAGTACGCCTATGGCTACACCTTC.

This clonotype was picked up many times. The rearrangement joins TRBV7-2 to TRBJ1-5; a weak D match, TRBD1 (5 bases). The CDR3 spans 14 residues. Germline assignment: CDR1 SGHTA and CDR2 FQGNSA. Trimming shortened V by 1 base and J by 6 bases, and 10 bases separated the two germline ends. In DNA, the CDR3 is TGTGCCAGCAGCTTAGGGTTAGACAGTCAGCCCCAGCATTTT. This codes for CASSLGLDSQPQHF. The variable domain in full, completed from reference TRBV7-2 and TRBJ1-5, reads GAGVSQSPSNKVTEKGKDVELRCDPISGHTALYWYRQSLGQGLEFLIYFQGNSAPDKSGLPSDRFSAERTGGSVSTLTIQRTQQEDSAVYLCASSLGLDSQPQHFGDGTRLSIL.

This clonotype was seen at least ten times. The V call is TRBV5-1, the J call TRBJ2-2; D may be TRBD1 (8 bases). CDR1 and CDR2 (germline): SGHRS, YFSETQ. Trimming cost V 5 bases and J 6 bases, with 26 bases left between them. The length of the CDR3 is 18 residues. The CDR3 region is CASRPAGGAGVRAGELFF. The CDR3 coding sequence is TGCGCCAGCAGGCCCGCAGGGGGCGCGGGAGTACGGGCCGGGGAGCTGTTTTTT.

This clonotype has only a few counts. A single base separates this from a much larger clone, so it may be a read error. The chain has TRBV29-1 and TRBJ2-1; D may be TRBD1 (6 bases). Germline V CDR1 and CDR2: SQVTM, ANQGSEA. The CDR3 length is 14 residues. The CDR3 protein is CSVEDSITYNGQFF. The CDR3 nucleotides are TGCAGCGTTGAGGACAGTATAACATACAATGGGCAGTTCTTC.

The table lists this clonotype with many counts. The V call is TRBV10-3, the J call TRBJ2-3; TRBD2 matches at 8 bases. The ends lost 6 bases at V and 2 bases at J; junction bases unmatched: 4. The CDR3 runs to 14 residues. The V gene's germline CDR1 is ENHRY and CDR2 SYGVKD. The CDR3 nucleotides read TGTGCCATCAGCGAGCGGGGGAACACAGATACGCAGTATTTT. Translating it yields CAISERGNTDTQYF.

Many counts were recorded for this clonotype. The rearrangement uses TRBV12-3 or TRBV12-4 and TRBJ2-3; TRBD2 matches at 10 bases. J lost 6 bases, V lost 0 bases, and 9 bases had no gene match. This CDR3 comprises 17 residues. The CDR3: CASSLAEGASGGDTQYF. The DNA of the CDR3 is TGTGCCAGCAGTTTAGCGGAGGGTGCTAGCGGGGGTGATACGCAGTATTTT.

This clonotype was counted at least ten times. The chain recombines TRBV4-1 with TRBJ2-2; the match to TRBD1 covers 11 bases. The CDR3 covers 16 residues. V gave up 4 bases and J gave up 5 bases; unmatched junction bases: 6. Germline CDR1 MGHRA, CDR2 YSYEKL. CDR3 bases: TGCGCCAGCAGCCCCGGACAGGGGGCAAGAACCGGGGAGCTGTTTTTT. Residues: CASSPGQGARTGELFF.

The table lists this clonotype with many counts. The rearrangement joins TRBV7-9 to TRBJ1-5; a weak D match, TRBD1 (5 bases). The CDR3 has 15 residues. With 1 base removed from V and 7 bases from J, the gap between germline ends came to 14 bases. Germline CDR1 reads SEHNR; CDR2 reads FQNEAQ (reference sequence). CDR3 sequence reads: CASSLEGWGIQPQHF. The CDR3 nucleotides are TGTGCCAGCAGCTTAGAAGGTTGGGGCATACAGCCCCAGCATTTT.

This clonotype was observed a handful of times. A much larger clone is a single base away; this may be a read error. The chain carries TRBV3-1 and TRBJ2-1; the match to TRBD2 covers 8 bases. V lost 6 bases, J lost 12 bases, and 13 bases stayed unmatched. CDR1 is LGHDT, CDR2 YNNKEL, per germline (reference sequence). The CDR3 length is 14 residues. As DNA, the CDR3 is TGTGCCAGCAGTAGCGGGGCGGTGATATATGGGCAGTTCTTC. Translation: CASSSGAVIYGQFF.

This clonotype was picked up many times. The chain is built from TRBV7-9 and TRBJ1-6; 10 bases fit TRBD1. The CDR3 loop spans 14 amino acids. CDR1 is SEHNR and CDR2 is FQNEAQ in the germline V gene (reference sequence). Unmatched junction bases numbered 5, after V lost 5 bases and J lost 10 bases. In DNA, the CDR3 is TGTGCCAGCAGCCCGACAGGGGGCCGCTCACCCCTCCACTTT. It yields the protein CASSPTGGRSPLHF.

This CDR3 is CASSPDRGRTEAFF. CDR3 in DNA: TGTGCCAGCTCACCAGACAGGGGGCGCACTGAAGCTTTCTTT. The chain is built from TRBV18 and TRBJ1-1; 10 nucleotides match TRBD1. V was clipped by 2 bases and J by 4 bases; unmatched bases: 1. The CDR3 is 14 amino acids. Germline CDR1 and CDR2: KGHSH and LQKENI. Drawing the rest from reference TRBV18 and TRBJ1-1, the complete variable domain is NAGVMQNPRHLVRRRGQEARLRCSPMKGHSHVYWYRQLPEEGLKFMVYLQKENIIDESGMPKERFSAEFPKEGPSILRIQQVVRGDSAAYFCASSPDRGRTEAFFGQGTRLTVV.

This clonotype was counted many times. The chain joins TRBV20-1 to TRBJ1-2, with 7 bases aligning to TRBD1. The J segment lost 3 bases and the V segment lost 0 bases, leaving 10 bases of the junction unmatched. CDR3 length: 16 amino acids. The germline gives CDR1 DFQATT, CDR2 SNEGSKA (reference sequence). CDR3 loop: CSARDSLGRGDYGYTF. CDR3 sequence (DNA): TGCAGTGCTAGAGATAGCTTAGGCAGGGGGGACTATGGCTACACCTTC.

As regards this clonotype: This may stem from a read error, because a much larger clone lies one nucleotide away. This rearrangement joins TRBV7-9 to TRBJ2-2, with D unresolved. The CDR3 runs to 14 residues. Germline values: CDR1 SEHNR, CDR2 FQNEAQ (reference sequence). The CDR3 is CAGSFGFNTGELFF. CDR3 bases: TGTGCCGGCAGCTTCGGCTTCAACACCGGGGAGCTGTTTTTT.

The sample holds many counts of this clonotype. The chain joins TRBV7-8 to TRBJ2-1; 7 bases are a match to TRBD1. Germline CDR1 and CDR2: SGHVS and FQNEAQ. V lost 6 bases, J lost 8 bases, and 13 bases stayed unmatched. The CDR3 is 15 residues long. DNA for the CDR3: TGTGCCAGCAGAAGTAACAGGGGCCAAATCGATGAGCAGTTCTTC. It encodes CASRSNRGQIDEQFF.

This clonotype was seen repeatedly, ten times or more. V gene TRBV3-1 combines with J gene TRBJ2-7; D is possibly TRBD1 (6 bases). This CDR3 region has 16 residues. V was clipped by 0 bases and J by 3 bases, with 15 bases between them. Germline V gives CDR1 LGHDT, CDR2 YNNKEL (reference sequence). CDR3 residues: CASSQDGRQAFYEQYF. The CDR3 DNA is TGTGCCAGCAGCCAAGATGGTCGACAGGCTTTCTACGAGCAGTACTTC.

As for this clonotype: A much larger clone is a single base away; this may be a read error. The V and J genes are TRBV24-1 and TRBJ2-3, with TRBD2 matching 8 bases. The germline gives CDR1 KGHDR, CDR2 SFDVKD. This CDR3 comprises 16 residues. The CDR3 nucleotides read TGTGCCACCTCTTACGGGGGGGCATATGGCACAGATGCGCAGTATTTT. Its translation: CATSYGGAYGTDAQYF.

This clonotype has ten or more counts. J is TRBJ2-7 and V is TRBV7-9; unclear D gene. The CDR3 contains 14 residues. V lost 2 bases to trimming and J lost 3 bases, with 11 bases between them. CDR1 SEHNR and CDR2 FQNEAQ come from the germline V gene (reference sequence). CDR3 DNA sequence: TGTGCCAGCAGCTTAAGTACCAGGAACTACGAGCAGTACTTC. Protein: CASSLSTRNYEQYF.

This clonotype was picked up many times. The chain recombines TRBV20-1 with TRBJ1-5; weak D call: TRBD1 (6 bases). Trimming cost V 2 bases and J 5 bases, with 19 bases left between them. Germline CDR1 is DFQATT and CDR2 is SNEGSKA (reference sequence). The CDR3 is made up of 16 amino acids. CDR3 nucleotide sequence: TGCAGTGCTAGACCCCCCAGGCAGGGGAGGGATCAGCCCCAGCATTTT. It is translated as CSARPPRQGRDQPQHF.

This clonotype was recorded at least ten times. V gene TRBV3-1 combines with J gene TRBJ2-5; D unresolved. The germline V gene has CDR1 LGHDT and CDR2 YNNKEL (reference sequence). This CDR3 comprises 13 residues. V dropped 0 bases and J dropped 6 bases, with 8 bases sitting between them. The CDR3, as DNA: TGTGCCAGCAGCCAAGATGAACAGCAGACCCAGTACTTC. Protein sequence: CASSQDEQQTQYF.